A selection of T cell receptor beta chains follows, all from one sample in a study of T cell responses to AZD1222 COVID-19 vaccine. Assay used: immunoSEQ multiplex PCR; TCRdb lists only in-frame clones, some missing. The sample has some 130,000 clones, about 90% seen once. The sequences come from peripheral blood, collected 28 days after the second AZD1222 dose. Source of these receptors: an adult who received the AZD1222 COVID-19 vaccine. The CDR3 runs from the conserved cysteine through the conserved F or W. Each record gives: J gene, clone size, V gene, D gene, CDR3 DNA, CDR3 protein. The D gene is left open where the match is weak. Some rows mark clone size as missing; the rest say once, few, many or name a class of expanded clone.

TRBJ2-5,.,TRBV5-4,.,TGTGCCAGCAGCTCTACTAGCTCCCGAGAGACCCAGTACTTC,CASSSTSSRETQYF
TRBJ1-3,.,TRBV4-3,TRBD1,TGCGCCAGCAGCCGGACAGGGGGAGGAAACACCATATATTTT,CASSRTGGGNTIYF
TRBJ1-1,.,TRBV19,.,TGTGCCAGTAGGGACGGAATGAACACTGAAGCTTTCTTT,CASRDGMNTEAFF
TRBJ2-7,.,TRBV12-3/TRBV12-4,.,TGTGCCAGCAGCCGGAGCAGGGGGGATCATTTCTTC,CASSRSRGDHFF
TRBJ2-4,.,TRBV4-3,TRBD1,TGCGCCAGCAGCCGGGACAGGGGAGCCAAAAACATTCAGTACTTC,CASSRDRGAKNIQYF
TRBJ1-2,once,TRBV15,.,TGTGCCACCAGCAGCGGGACCCCCCTTGGCTACACCTTC,CATSSGTPLGYTF
TRBJ1-2,.,TRBV6-5,.,TGTGCCAGCTTTACCCTCAGGGAGGGCTACACCTTC,CASFTLREGYTF
TRBJ1-2,.,TRBV7-3,.,TGTGCCAGCAGCTTTTCACAGGCCTCTGGCTACACCTTC,CASSFSQASGYTF
TRBJ2-3,.,TRBV3-1/TRBV3-2,TRBD2,TGTGCCAGCAGCCAAGATAGGACTAGCGGGAGGAAGTATTTT,CASSQDRTSGRKYF
TRBJ2-6,.,TRBV3-1/TRBV3-2,.,TGTGCCAGCAGCGCCTCCGGGGATTACGGGGCCAACGTCCTGACTTTC,CASSASGDYGANVLTF
TRBJ1-2,.,TRBV19,.,TGTGCCAGTAGGGCCTCTGGCTACACCTTC,CASRASGYTF
TRBJ1-6,.,TRBV9,.,TGTGCCAGCAGCGTAGGGCCAGATAATTCACCCCTCCACTTT,CASSVGPDNSPLHF
TRBJ2-7,.,TRBV20-1,.,TGCAGTGCCACGACAGGTGCCGAGCAGTACTTC,CSATTGAEQYF
TRBJ1-1,once,TRBV20-1,.,TGCAGTGCCACCGCTATCTGGGCTTTCTTT,CSATAIWAFF
TRBJ2-1,.,TRBV21-1,.,TGTGCCAGCAGCAAATCCGTAGCGGGAGGCCCCTTGGGAAGGTGGTACAATGAGCAGTTCTTC,CASSKSVAGGPLGRWYNEQFF
TRBJ1-2,.,TRBV6-5,.,TGTGCCAGCAGGTCCCTATTGGACTATGGCTACACCTTC,CASRSLLDYGYTF
TRBJ1-1,.,TRBV28,.,TGTGCCAGCACCCACCCGACGGGACACACTGAAGCTTTCTTT,CASTHPTGHTEAFF
TRBJ1-2,once,TRBV6-5,.,TGTGCCAGCAGTTACTGGACTAACTATGGCTACACCTTC,CASSYWTNYGYTF
TRBJ1-2,.,TRBV2,.,TGTGCCAGCACAGGACTTTTCGACTATGGCTACACCTTC,CASTGLFDYGYTF
TRBJ2-1,.,TRBV18,.,TGTGCCAGCTCACCACCCGGCAACAATGAGCAGTTCTTC,CASSPPGNNEQFF
TRBJ1-4,.,TRBV7-8,TRBD1,TGTGCCAGCAGCCCTCTAGGGGGCTTGGTCCTAGAACTGTTTTTT,CASSPLGGLVLELFF
TRBJ2-2,.,TRBV19,TRBD1,TGTGCCAGTAGTACCGACAGGGCTGCCGGGGAGCTGTTTTTT,CASSTDRAAGELFF
TRBJ1-5,.,TRBV4-3,.,TGCGCCAGCAGCCAAGGTTTGGGGGCTGATCAGCCCCAGCATTTT,CASSQGLGADQPQHF
TRBJ2-2,.,TRBV9,.,TGTGCCAGCAGCGTGACGGGACGCCCGGACACCGGGGAGCTGTTTTTT,CASSVTGRPDTGELFF
TRBJ2-1,.,TRBV11-3,.,TGTGCCAGCAGCCATCGACTAGATCCCTACAATGAGCAGTTCTTC,CASSHRLDPYNEQFF
TRBJ1-1,.,TRBV10-3,.,TGTGCCATCAGTGACAGGGCCGTCCGGGACACTGAAGCTTTCTTT,CAISDRAVRDTEAFF
TRBJ2-3,.,TRBV11-3,.,TGTGCCAGCAAATTCCCGGGGCGGGAAGTAGATACGCAGTATTTT,CASKFPGREVDTQYF
TRBJ2-3,once,TRBV9,TRBD2,TGTGCCAGCAGCGTAGGGAATCTAGCGGGAACAGATACGCAGTATTTT,CASSVGNLAGTDTQYF
TRBJ2-1,.,TRBV10-3,TRBD1,TGTGCCATCGGTTCGGGGACAGGGGGATTCAATGAGCAGTTCTTC,CAIGSGTGGFNEQFF
TRBJ1-1,once,TRBV28,.,TGTGCCAGCAGTTTAACTGAAGCTTTCTTT,CASSLTEAFF
TRBJ1-2,.,TRBV5-1,.,TGCGCCAGCAGCTTGGGACACCTGAGAGACTATGGCTACACCTTC,CASSLGHLRDYGYTF
TRBJ2-7,.,TRBV15,TRBD2,TGTGCCACCAGCAGGGAGACTAGCGGGTATTCCTACGAGCAGTACTTC,CATSRETSGYSYEQYF
TRBJ2-1,.,TRBV19,TRBD2,TGTGCCAGTAGACTAGCGGGAGGAGGTGAGCAGTTCTTC,CASRLAGGGEQFF
TRBJ2-5,.,TRBV3-1/TRBV3-2,.,TGTGCCAGCAGCCCCCTGACAGGCAAACAAGAGACCCAGTACTTC,CASSPLTGKQETQYF
TRBJ2-2,.,TRBV2,TRBD2,TGTGCCAGCAGTGAAGTGGGAGGGGCCACCGGGGAGCTGTTTTTT,CASSEVGGATGELFF
TRBJ2-7,.,TRBV28,TRBD1,TGTGCCAGCAGGAGACAGGGGCTCTCCTACGAGCAGTACTTC,CASRRQGLSYEQYF
TRBJ2-7,.,TRBV5-8,.,TGTGCCAGCAGTCCCGGGACGGACTCCTACGAGCAGTACTTC,CASSPGTDSYEQYF
TRBJ2-4,.,TRBV27,.,TGTGCCAGCAGTCCCCTAGCCAAAAACATTCAGTACTTC,CASSPLAKNIQYF
TRBJ1-1,.,TRBV29-1,.,TGCAGCGTTGGGACGAACACTGAAGCTTTCTTT,CSVGTNTEAFF
TRBJ1-1,.,TRBV7-3,TRBD1,TGTGCCAGCAGCCCCTCGGACAGGCTTGAAGCTTTCTTT,CASSPSDRLEAFF
TRBJ1-5,.,TRBV9,.,TGTGCCAGCAGCGTAGGGGATCAGCCCCAGCATTTT,CASSVGDQPQHF
TRBJ2-5,.,TRBV27,TRBD2,TGTGCCAGTCGTGTAGCGGGACAAGAGACCCAGTACTTC,CASRVAGQETQYF
TRBJ2-5,.,TRBV6-5,.,TGTGCCAGCAGTTACCTGGAGAAGGAGACCCAGTACTTC,CASSYLEKETQYF
TRBJ2-1,.,TRBV28,TRBD1,TGTGCCAGCAGTCCAGGGACAGGGGACAATGAGCAGTTCTTC,CASSPGTGDNEQFF
TRBJ1-1,.,TRBV5-1,.,TGCGCCAGCAGCTTGGGAGGGGTAAACACTGAAGCTTTCTTT,CASSLGGVNTEAFF
TRBJ1-5,.,TRBV6-9,.,TGTGCCAGCAGTCCCCGGGGCAGACCCAATCAGCCCCAGCATTTT,CASSPRGRPNQPQHF
TRBJ1-1,.,TRBV28,TRBD1,TGTGCCAGCAGTTCCCCGGGACAGGGGGCCGGGAACACTGAAGCTTTCTTT,CASSSPGQGAGNTEAFF
TRBJ2-2,.,TRBV6-2/TRBV6-3,TRBD2,TGTGCCAGCAGTCAAAGGTCTAGCGGGAGTCAGATAGGTACCGGGGAGCTGTTTTTT,CASSQRSSGSQIGTGELFF